This T cell receptor beta chain came from a study of cytomegalovirus exposure and HLA in healthy donors. Study details: The Caucasian-associated ancestry cluster contained 65% to 85% of the approximately 400 genotyped donors.

In its sample, this clone was seen a few times. The CDR3 extends over 14 amino acids. CDR1 SGHVS and CDR2 FNYEAQ come from the germline V gene. V lost 2 bases, J lost 6 bases, and 11 bases lay in between. It was healthy bone marrow donors who served as donors. This PCR relied on a set of 60 Vbeta primers and 13 Jbeta primers. This table comes from immunoSEQ multiplex PCR, and its TCRdb copy is limited to in-frame clones, with some not included. The data contain around 63,000 clones, around 80% of them seen just once; the ten biggest clones take up about 2.7%. The rearrangement links TRBV7-6 to TRBJ2-1, with D unresolved. Sequencing was performed on PBMCs. The TCR comes from a woman aged 25 to 39 in good health and CMV-seronegative. The CDR3 protein is CASSLSNSFNEQFF. The CDR3 DNA is TGTGCCAGCAGCTTAAGTAACAGCTTCAATGAGCAGTTCTTC.